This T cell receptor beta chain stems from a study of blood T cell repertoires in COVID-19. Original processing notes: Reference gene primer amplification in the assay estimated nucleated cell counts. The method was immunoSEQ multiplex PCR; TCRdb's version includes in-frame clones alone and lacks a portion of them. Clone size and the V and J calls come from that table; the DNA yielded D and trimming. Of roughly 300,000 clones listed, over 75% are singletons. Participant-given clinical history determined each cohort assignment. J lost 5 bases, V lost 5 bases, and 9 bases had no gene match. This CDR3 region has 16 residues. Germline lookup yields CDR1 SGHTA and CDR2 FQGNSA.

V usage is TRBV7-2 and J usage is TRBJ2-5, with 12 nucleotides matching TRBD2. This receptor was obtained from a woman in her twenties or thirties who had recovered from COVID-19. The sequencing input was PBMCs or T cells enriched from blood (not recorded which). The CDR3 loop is CASSLFPSGRGETQYF. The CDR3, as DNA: TGTGCCAGCAGCCTATTCCCTAGCGGGAGGGGTGAGACCCAGTACTTC.